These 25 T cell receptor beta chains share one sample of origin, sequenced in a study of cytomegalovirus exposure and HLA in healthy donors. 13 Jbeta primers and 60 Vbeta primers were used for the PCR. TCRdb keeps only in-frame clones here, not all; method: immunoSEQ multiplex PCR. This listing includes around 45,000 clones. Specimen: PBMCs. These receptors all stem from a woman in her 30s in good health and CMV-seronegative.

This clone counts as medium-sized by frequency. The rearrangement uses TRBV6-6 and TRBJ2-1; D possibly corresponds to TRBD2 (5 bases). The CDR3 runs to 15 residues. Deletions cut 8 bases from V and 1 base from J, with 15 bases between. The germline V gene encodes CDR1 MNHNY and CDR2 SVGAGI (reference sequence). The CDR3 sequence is CASVLFGGSYNEQFF. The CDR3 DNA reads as TGTGCCAGCGTCCTTTTTGGCGGGTCCTACAATGAGCAGTTCTTC.

CDR3 sequence reads: CASTIAEGIYEQYF. CDR3 nucleotides: TGTGCCAGTACCATAGCGGAGGGAATCTACGAGCAGTACTTC. The genes are TRBV19 and TRBJ2-7, with D perhaps matching TRBD2 (6 bases). The V end lost 7 bases, the J end lost 3 bases, and 16 bases lay between the germline ends. The germline CDR1 and CDR2 sequences are LNHDA and SQIVND (reference sequence). CDR3 length equals 14 residues. Together with reference TRBV19 and TRBJ2-7, the CDR3 gives the full variable domain: DGGITQSPKYLFRKEGQNVTLSCEQNLNHDAMYWYRQDPGQGLRLIYYSQIVNDFQKGDIAEGYSVSREKKESFPLTVTSAQKNPTAFYLCASTIAEGIYEQYFGPGTRLTVT.

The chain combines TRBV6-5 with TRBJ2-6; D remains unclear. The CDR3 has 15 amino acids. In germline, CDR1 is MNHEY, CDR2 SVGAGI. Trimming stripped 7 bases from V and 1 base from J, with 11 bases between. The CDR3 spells CASTPHKSGANVLTF. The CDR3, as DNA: TGTGCCAGCACCCCCCACAAGTCTGGGGCCAACGTCCTGACTTTC.

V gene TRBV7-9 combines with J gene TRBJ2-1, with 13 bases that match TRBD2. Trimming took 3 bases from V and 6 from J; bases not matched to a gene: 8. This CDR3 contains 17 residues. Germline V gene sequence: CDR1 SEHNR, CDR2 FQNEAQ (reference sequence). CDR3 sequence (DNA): TGTGCCAGCAGCTTCGGACTAGCGGGAGCGGGGGGCAATGAGCAGTTCTTC. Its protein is CASSFGLAGAGGNEQFF.

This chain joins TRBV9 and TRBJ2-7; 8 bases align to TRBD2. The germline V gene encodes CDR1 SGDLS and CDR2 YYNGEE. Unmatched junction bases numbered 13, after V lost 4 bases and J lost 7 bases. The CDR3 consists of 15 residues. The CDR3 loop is CASSPRAGAGGEQYF. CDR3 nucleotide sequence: TGTGCCAGCAGCCCCCGAGCGGGGGCCGGCGGGGAGCAGTACTTC.

CDR3 protein: CASSRDRGQETQYF. CDR3 nucleotide sequence: TGCGCCAGCAGCCGCGACAGGGGCCAAGAGACCCAGTACTTC. The rearrangement links TRBV5-1 to TRBJ2-5; TRBD1 matches at 8 bases. Trimming removed 4 bases from V and 1 base from J; junction bases left unmatched: 3. CDR3 length equals 14 residues. CDR1 SGHRS and CDR2 YFSETQ come from the germline V gene.

CDR3: CASSQGQYEQYF. The CDR3 nucleotides are TGTGCCAGCAGCCAAGGACAGTACGAGCAGTACTTC. The chain has TRBV6-5 and TRBJ2-7; possible D gene TRBD1, 6 bases. Germline CDR1 and CDR2: MNHEY and SVGAGI. V gave up 6 bases and J gave up 4 bases, with 10 bases separating them. This CDR3 is built from 12 residues.

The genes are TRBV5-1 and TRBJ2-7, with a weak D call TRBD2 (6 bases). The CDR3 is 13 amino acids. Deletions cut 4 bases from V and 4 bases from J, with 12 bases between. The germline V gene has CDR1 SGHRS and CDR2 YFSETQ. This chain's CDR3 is CASSLRERYEQYF. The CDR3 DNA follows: TGCGCCAGCAGCCTCCGGGAGAGGTACGAGCAGTACTTC.

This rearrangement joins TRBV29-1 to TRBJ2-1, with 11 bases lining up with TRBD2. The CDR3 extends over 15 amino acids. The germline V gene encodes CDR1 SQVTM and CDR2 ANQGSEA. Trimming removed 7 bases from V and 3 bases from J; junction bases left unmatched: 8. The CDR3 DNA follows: TGCAGCGGGCCCTTTAGCGGGAGGGACTACAATGAGCAGTTCTTC. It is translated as CSGPFSGRDYNEQFF.

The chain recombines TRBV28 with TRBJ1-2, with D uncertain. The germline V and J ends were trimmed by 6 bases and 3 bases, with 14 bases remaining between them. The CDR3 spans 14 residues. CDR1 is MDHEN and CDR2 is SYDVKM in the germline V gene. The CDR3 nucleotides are TGTGCCAGCAGCGCCCCGGGGAGAGACTATGGCTACACCTTC. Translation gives CASSAPGRDYGYTF.

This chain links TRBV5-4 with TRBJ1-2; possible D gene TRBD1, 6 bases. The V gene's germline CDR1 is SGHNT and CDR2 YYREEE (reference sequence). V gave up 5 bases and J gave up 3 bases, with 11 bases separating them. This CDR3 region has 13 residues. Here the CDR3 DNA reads TGTGCCAGCAGTTGGGGACAAGACTATGGCTACACCTTC. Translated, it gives CASSWGQDYGYTF.

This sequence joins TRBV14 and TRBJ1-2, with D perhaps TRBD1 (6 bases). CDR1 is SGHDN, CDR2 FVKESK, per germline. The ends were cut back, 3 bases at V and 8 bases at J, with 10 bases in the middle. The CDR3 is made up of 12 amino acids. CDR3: CASSQGRGGYTF. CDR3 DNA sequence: TGTGCCAGCAGCCAGGGAAGGGGGGGCTACACCTTC.

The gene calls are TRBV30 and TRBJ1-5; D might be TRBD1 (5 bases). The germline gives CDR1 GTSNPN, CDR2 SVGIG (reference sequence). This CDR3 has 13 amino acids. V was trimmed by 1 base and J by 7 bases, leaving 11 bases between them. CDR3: CAWSGRDGQPQHF. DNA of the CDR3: TGTGCCTGGAGTGGGAGGGACGGCCAGCCCCAGCATTTT.

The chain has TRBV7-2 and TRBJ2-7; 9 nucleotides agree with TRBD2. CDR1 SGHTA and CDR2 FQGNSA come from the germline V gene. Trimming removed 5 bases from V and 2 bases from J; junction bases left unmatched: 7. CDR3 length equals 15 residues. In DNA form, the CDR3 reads TGTGCCAGCAGCCGTCGGACTAGCGACACCTACGAGCAGTACTTC. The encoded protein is CASSRRTSDTYEQYF.

The CDR3: CASSLVGGNEQFF. Here the CDR3 DNA reads TGTGCCAGCAGCTTAGTGGGAGGCAATGAGCAGTTCTTC. The chain uses TRBV7-9 and TRBJ2-1; D may be TRBD2 (6 bases). This CDR3 region has 13 residues. Deletions cut 1 base from V and 6 bases from J, with 7 bases between. The germline V gene encodes CDR1 SEHNR and CDR2 FQNEAQ (reference sequence).

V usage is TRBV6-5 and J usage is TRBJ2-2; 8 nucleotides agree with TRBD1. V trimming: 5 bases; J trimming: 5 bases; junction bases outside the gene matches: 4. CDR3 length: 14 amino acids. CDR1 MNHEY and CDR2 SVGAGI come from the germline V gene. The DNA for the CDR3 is TGTGCCAGCAGTAGGACAGGGATGACCGGGGAGCTGTTTTTT. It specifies CASSRTGMTGELFF.

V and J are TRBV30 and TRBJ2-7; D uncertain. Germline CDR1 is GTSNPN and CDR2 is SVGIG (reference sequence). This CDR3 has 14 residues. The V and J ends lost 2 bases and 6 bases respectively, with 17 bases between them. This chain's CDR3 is CAWSRQILSGEQYF. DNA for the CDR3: TGTGCCTGGAGTAGGCAAATACTCTCGGGCGAGCAGTACTTC.

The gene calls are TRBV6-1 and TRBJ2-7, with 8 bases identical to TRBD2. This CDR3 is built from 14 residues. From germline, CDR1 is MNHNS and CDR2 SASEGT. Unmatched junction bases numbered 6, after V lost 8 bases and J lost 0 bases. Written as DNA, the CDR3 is TGTGCCAGCGCGGAGCGGGAGTACTCCTACGAGCAGTACTTC. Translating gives CASAEREYSYEQYF.

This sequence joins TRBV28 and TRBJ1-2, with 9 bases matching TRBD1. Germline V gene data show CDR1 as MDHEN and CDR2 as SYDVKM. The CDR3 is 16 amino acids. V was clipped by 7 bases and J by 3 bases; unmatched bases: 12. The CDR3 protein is CASTQIPGQGDYGYTF. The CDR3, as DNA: TGTGCCAGCACCCAAATACCGGGACAGGGTGACTATGGCTACACCTTC.

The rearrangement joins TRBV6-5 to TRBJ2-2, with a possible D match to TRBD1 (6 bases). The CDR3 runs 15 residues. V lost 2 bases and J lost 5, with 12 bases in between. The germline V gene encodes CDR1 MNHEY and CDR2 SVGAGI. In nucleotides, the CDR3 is TGTGCCAGCAGTTACGACAGGTGGAGGACCGGGGAGCTGTTTTTT. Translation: CASSYDRWRTGELFF.

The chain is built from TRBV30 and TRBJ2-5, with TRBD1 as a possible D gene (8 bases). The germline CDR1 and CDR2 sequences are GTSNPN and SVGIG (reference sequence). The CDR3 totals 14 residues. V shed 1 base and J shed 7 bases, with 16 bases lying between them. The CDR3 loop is CAWSASYRGGTQYF. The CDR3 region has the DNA TGTGCCTGGAGTGCCTCCTACAGGGGGGGGACCCAGTACTTC.

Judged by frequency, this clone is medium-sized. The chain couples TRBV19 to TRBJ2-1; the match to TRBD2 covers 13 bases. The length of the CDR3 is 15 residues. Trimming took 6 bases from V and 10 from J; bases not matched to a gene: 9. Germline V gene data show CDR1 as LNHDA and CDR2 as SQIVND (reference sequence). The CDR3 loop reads CASSRTSGSMDEQFF. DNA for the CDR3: TGTGCCAGTAGCCGGACTAGCGGGAGTATGGACGAGCAGTTCTTC.

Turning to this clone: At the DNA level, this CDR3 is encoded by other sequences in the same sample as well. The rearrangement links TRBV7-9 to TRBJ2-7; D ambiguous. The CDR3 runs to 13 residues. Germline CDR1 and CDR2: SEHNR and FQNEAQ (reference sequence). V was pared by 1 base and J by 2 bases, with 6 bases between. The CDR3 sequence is CASSLGGTYEQYF. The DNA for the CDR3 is TGTGCCAGCAGCTTAGGCGGAACCTACGAGCAGTACTTC.

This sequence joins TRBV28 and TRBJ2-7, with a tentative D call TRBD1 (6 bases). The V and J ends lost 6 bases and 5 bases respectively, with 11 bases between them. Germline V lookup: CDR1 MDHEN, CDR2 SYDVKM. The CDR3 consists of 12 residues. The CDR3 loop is CASRPDRNEQYF. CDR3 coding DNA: TGTGCCAGCAGACCCGACAGGAACGAGCAGTACTTC. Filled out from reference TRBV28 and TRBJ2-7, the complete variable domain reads DVKVTQSSRYLVKRTGEKVFLECVQDMDHENMFWYRQDPGLGLRLIYFSYDVKMKEKGDIPEGYSVSREKKERFSLILESASTNQTSMYLCASRPDRNEQYFGPGTRLTVT.

The CDR3, as DNA: TGCAGCGTTGAAGGGGACGAAAGGGACTATAGGGGAGAGACCCAGTACTTC. Translated, it gives CSVEGDERDYRGETQYF. This sequence joins TRBV29-1 and TRBJ2-5, with TRBD2 identical over 7 bases. CDR3 length equals 17 residues. CDR1 SQVTM and CDR2 ANQGSEA come from the germline V gene. The J segment lost 4 bases and the V segment lost 1 base, leaving 15 bases of the junction unmatched. Using reference TRBV29-1 and TRBJ2-5 for the parts outside the CDR3, the full variable domain is SAVISQKPSRDICQRGTSLTIQCQVDSQVTMMFWYRQQPGQSLTLIATANQGSEATYESGFVIDKFPISRPNLTFSTLTVSNMSPEDSSIYLCSVEGDERDYRGETQYFGPGTRLLVL.